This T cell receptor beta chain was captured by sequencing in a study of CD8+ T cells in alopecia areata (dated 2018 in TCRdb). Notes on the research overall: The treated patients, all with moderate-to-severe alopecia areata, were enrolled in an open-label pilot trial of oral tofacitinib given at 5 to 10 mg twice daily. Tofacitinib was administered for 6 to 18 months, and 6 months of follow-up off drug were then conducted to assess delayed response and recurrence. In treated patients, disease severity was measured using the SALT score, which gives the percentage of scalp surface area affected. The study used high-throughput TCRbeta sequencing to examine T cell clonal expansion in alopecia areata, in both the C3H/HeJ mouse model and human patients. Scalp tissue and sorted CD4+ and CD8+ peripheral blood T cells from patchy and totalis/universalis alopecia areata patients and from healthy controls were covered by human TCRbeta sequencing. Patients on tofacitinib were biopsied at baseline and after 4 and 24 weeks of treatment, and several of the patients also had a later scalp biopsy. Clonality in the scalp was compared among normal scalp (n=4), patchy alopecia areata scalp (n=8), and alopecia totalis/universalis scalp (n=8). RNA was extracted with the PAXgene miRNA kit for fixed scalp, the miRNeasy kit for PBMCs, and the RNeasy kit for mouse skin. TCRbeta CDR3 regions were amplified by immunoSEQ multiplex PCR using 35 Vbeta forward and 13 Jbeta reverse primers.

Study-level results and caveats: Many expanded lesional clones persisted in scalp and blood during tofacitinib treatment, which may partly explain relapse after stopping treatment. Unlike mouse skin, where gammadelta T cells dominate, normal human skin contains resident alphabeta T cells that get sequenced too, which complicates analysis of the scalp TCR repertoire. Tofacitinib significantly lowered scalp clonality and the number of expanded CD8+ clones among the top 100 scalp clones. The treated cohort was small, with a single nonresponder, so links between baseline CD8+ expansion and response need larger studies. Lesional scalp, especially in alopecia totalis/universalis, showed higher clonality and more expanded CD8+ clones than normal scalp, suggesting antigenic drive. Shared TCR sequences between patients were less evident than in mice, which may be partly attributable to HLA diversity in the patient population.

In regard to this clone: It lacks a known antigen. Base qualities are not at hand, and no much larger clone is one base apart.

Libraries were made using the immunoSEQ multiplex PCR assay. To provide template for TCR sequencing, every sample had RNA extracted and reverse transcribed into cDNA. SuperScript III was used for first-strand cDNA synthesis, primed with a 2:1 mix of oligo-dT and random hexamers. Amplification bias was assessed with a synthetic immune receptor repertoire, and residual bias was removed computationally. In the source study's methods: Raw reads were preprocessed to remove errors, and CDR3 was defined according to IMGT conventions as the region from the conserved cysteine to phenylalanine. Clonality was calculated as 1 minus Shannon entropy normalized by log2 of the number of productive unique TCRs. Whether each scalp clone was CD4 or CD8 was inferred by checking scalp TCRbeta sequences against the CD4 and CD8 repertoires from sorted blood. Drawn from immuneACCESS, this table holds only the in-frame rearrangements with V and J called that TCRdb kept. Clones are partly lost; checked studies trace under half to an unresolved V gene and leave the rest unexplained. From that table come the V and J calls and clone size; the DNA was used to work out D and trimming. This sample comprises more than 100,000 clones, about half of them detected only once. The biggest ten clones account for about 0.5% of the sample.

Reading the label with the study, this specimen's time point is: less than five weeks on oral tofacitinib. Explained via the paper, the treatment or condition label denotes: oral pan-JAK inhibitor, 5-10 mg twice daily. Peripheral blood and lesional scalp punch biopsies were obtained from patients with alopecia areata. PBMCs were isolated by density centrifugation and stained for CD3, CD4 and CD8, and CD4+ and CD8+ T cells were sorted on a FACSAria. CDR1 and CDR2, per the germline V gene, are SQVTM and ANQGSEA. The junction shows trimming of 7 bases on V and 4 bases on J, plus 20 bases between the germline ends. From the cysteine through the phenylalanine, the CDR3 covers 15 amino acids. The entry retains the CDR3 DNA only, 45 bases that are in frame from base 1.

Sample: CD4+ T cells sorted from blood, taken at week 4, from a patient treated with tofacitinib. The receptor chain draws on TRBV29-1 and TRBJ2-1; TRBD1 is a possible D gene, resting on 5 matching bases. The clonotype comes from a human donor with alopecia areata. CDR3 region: CSGGSGNSGYNEQFF. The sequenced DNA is TGCAGCGGGGGTTCAGGGAATTCCGGGTACAATGAGCAGTTCTTC.